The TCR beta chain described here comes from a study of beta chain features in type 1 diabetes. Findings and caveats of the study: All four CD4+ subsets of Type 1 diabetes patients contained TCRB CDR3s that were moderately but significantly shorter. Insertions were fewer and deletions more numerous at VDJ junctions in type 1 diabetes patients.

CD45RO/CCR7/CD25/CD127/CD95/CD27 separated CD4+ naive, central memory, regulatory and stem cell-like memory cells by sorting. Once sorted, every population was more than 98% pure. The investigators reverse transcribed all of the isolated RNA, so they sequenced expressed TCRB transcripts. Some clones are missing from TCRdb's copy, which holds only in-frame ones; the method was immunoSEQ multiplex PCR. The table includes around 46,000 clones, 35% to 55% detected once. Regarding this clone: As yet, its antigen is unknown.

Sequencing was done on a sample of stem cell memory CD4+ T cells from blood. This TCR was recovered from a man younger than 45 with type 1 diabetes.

The CDR3 sequence is CASSSGQQGYEQYF. In nucleotides, the CDR3 is TGTGCCAGCAGCTCGGGACAACAGGGGTACGAGCAGTACTTC. V gene TRBV5-6 combines with J gene TRBJ2-7; 7 positions agree with TRBD1. This CDR3 has 14 amino acids. In germline, CDR1 is SGHDT, CDR2 YYEEEE. Trimming took 3 bases from V and 4 from J; bases not matched to a gene: 7.